The next 5 T cell receptor beta chains were all read from a single sample in a study of cytomegalovirus exposure and HLA in healthy donors (dated by TCRdb to 2017 to 2019). Library method: the immunoSEQ multiplex PCR assay. A mixture of 60 forward primers for TCR Vbeta segments and 13 reverse primers for TCR Jbeta segments was used in the multiplex PCR. Sourced from immuneACCESS, this table was stored by TCRdb with only in-frame sequences that have V and J called. A share of the clones is absent; for the studies checked, an unresolved V gene accounts for under half, and the remainder has no known explanation. For this sample the table gives over 110,000 clones, of which approximately 80% were detected only once. 2% to 2.5% of the sample lies in the top ten. The specimen was PBMCs. The receptors here all came from a woman aged 18-29 years in good health and CMV-seropositive.

The V and J genes are TRBV7-2 and TRBJ2-1, with TRBD1 matching over 7 bases. The CDR3 is 13 residues long. The V gene's germline CDR1 is SGHTA and CDR2 FQGNSA. After removal of 3 bases from V and 8 bases from J, the junction contained 4 bases not matched to a gene. CDR3 in amino acids: CASSFRGPDEQFF. The CDR3 bases are TGTGCCAGCAGCTTTAGGGGGCCTGATGAGCAGTTCTTC.

This clone was recorded only once. The rearrangement links TRBV6-6 to TRBJ1-1; D may be TRBD1 (5 bases). Germline V gives CDR1 MNHNY, CDR2 SVGAGI (reference sequence). This CDR3 contains 15 residues. Trimming removed 2 bases from V and 1 base from J, with 11 bases in between. DNA of the CDR3: TGTGCCAGCAGTTACGGGCAGGGTGGGAACACTGAAGCTTTCTTT. It codes for CASSYGQGGNTEAFF.

This chain's CDR3 is CASRPGTVNYGYTF. The CDR3 region has the DNA TGCGCCAGCAGACCCGGGACAGTGAACTATGGCTACACCTTC. The chain links TRBV10-2 to TRBJ1-2, with 7 bases lining up with TRBD1. Germline V gene lookup returns CDR1 WSHSY and CDR2 SAAADI. This CDR3 comprises 14 residues. V shed 6 bases and J 2 bases; nucleotides not matched to a gene: 6.

The rearrangement joins TRBV5-1 to TRBJ2-7; 8 bases match TRBD1. The length of the CDR3 is 13 residues. Germline V gives CDR1 SGHRS, CDR2 YFSETQ. Losses at the gene ends were 3 bases for V and 1 base for J; bases not matched to a gene: 0. The DNA for the CDR3 is TGCGCCAGCAGCTGGGACAGGTCCTACGAGCAGTACTTC. Translation: CASSWDRSYEQYF.

The genes are TRBV14 and TRBJ2-7, with a weak D call TRBD1 (5 bases). This CDR3 contains 16 residues. From germline, CDR1 is SGHDN and CDR2 FVKESK. Trimming removed 2 bases at V and 2 bases at J, with 16 bases between. In DNA form, the CDR3 reads TGTGCCAGCAGCCAAACCTCGAAGGCAGGGACCTACGAGCAGTACTTC. Translated, it gives CASSQTSKAGTYEQYF. Supplemented by reference TRBV14 and TRBJ2-7, the full variable domain reads EAGVTQFPSHSVIEKGQTVTLRCDPISGHDNLYWYRRVMGKEIKFLLHFVKESKQDESGMPNNRFLAERTGGTYSTLKVQPAELEDSGVYFCASSQTSKAGTYEQYFGPGTRLTVT.